A selection of T cell receptor beta chains follows, all from one sample in a study of CD8+CD57+ T cells in acquired aplastic anemia. TCRdb ran MiXCR on the reads and lists one entry per CDR3 protein. Of over 150,000 distinct CDR3 sequences in the sample, 54% were seen once. The material sequenced was sorted CD4+, CD8+, or CD8+CD57+ T cells (not recorded which) from PBMCs. These TCRs come from a human donor in good health, serving as a control. The CDR3 runs from the conserved cysteine through the conserved F or W. Size is omitted from some rows. Given values are once, few, many or a class for expanded clones.

j_call v_call clone_size cdr3_aa
TRBJ1-5 TRBV20-1 NA CSANRGTDSNQPQHF
TRBJ2-1 TRBV5-1 many CASSLVLEQFF
TRBJ1-2 TRBV7-9 NA CASSRRVANYGYTF
TRBJ2-1 TRBV5-5 NA CASSIPEGTGNNEQFF
TRBJ2-1 TRBV13 once CASSLGTSGGLSEQFF
TRBJ2-7 TRBV4-1 once CASSHDGPDRGGKQYF
TRBJ2-5 TRBV9 few CASSAGTGSTQETQYF
TRBJ2-1 TRBV7-2 NA CASSSGAGGYHNEQFF
TRBJ1-1 TRBV10-3 NA CATSGESRQGRTSTEAFF
TRBJ1-1 TRBV12-3/TRBV12-4 NA CASSTGTRNTEAFF
TRBJ1-1 TRBV12-3/TRBV12-4 NA CASSVDRGRDTEAFF
TRBJ2-7 TRBV6-6 NA CASRLAGRPYEQYF
TRBJ2-5 TRBV5-1 few CASGLGGGETQYF
TRBJ1-5 TRBV20-1 NA CSARAGGNQPQHF
TRBJ1-5 TRBV19 NA CASSLAGTGGRQPQHF
TRBJ2-6 TRBV19 NA CASSITGTGANVLTF
TRBJ1-1 TRBV19 once CASSLGSRTEAFF
TRBJ2-5 TRBV7-2 NA CASSLGRTYQETQYF
TRBJ1-2 TRBV19 NA CASTVGPNYGYTF
TRBJ1-1 TRBV15 once CATSTQTGAGTEAFF
TRBJ1-2 TRBV12-3/TRBV12-4 NA CASSLTTPGRTRREQYYGYTF
TRBJ1-1 TRBV19 NA CASSIAGHRGLKAFF
TRBJ2-3 TRBV6-2/TRBV6-3 many CASSSAGESPDTQYF